The following is a T cell receptor beta chain sequence with its context. This sample stems from a study of blood T cell repertoires in COVID-19. Study-wide background: Spain, Italy and the United States supplied samples that represented acute and convalescent COVID-19. Sources were T cells, B-cell-depleted T cells, or PBMCs; the material itself was cDNA or gDNA.

Seattle's cohort entered during active infection and was followed longitudinally. The ends were cut back, 1 base at V and 3 bases at J, with 10 bases in the middle. This CDR3 has 14 residues. The germline CDR1 and CDR2 sequences are SNHLY and FYNNEI. Methods used by the authors: By means of reference gene primer amplification, nucleated cell counts were estimated. Profiled with immunoSEQ multiplex PCR; TCRdb holds only in-frame clones, not every one. The V and J calls and clone size are taken from that table; D and trimming were inferred from the DNA. Of around 280,000 clones in the sample, around nine tenths were seen once.

This chain uses TRBV2 with TRBJ2-7; D not resolved. The source is a woman aged 25 to 45 with COVID-19, enrolled during active disease. Sequenced input: peripheral blood. Here the CDR3 reads CASSEEPSIYEQYF. The CDR3 DNA sequence: TGTGCCAGCAGTGAAGAGCCCTCGATCTACGAGCAGTACTTC.